The present entry profiles one T cell receptor beta chain with its context. This clone was found a few times. Its antigen remains undetermined. Nothing much larger sits one base from this clone, and base qualities are not available. These data are taken from a study of vaccination effects on CD4 cells after COVID-19 (dated 2022 in TCRdb). Some background on the complete study: Each participant got two doses of an mRNA SARS-CoV-2 vaccine, either BNT162b2 or mRNA-1273. SARS-CoV-2 spike-specific CD4+ TCR repertoires were compared before and after mRNA vaccination in COVID-19 convalescent patients and in infection-naive vaccine recipients. Cultures from other donors in the study were sequenced with the Oncomine TCR Beta short-read assay on an Illumina iSeq 100. The full study included over 8 COVID-19 convalescent patients and several SARS-CoV-2-naive healthy vaccine recipients.

To identify antigen-specific CD4+ T cell clonotypes by their expansion, the ViraFEST assay first stimulated PBMC with viral peptide pools and then applied TCR sequencing. After around 11 days of culture, CD4+ T cells were isolated with the EasySep CD4+ T cell isolation kit. None of the healthy vaccine recipients had a prior SARS-CoV-2 infection, which was confirmed by nucleocapsid antibody tests that came back negative both before and after vaccination. Each well held two million PBMC cultured in IMDM containing about 5.5% human AB serum, around 10 IU/ml IL-2 and gentamicin, along with approximately 10 ug/ml peptides. On days 3 and 7, half of the culture medium was replaced with fresh IL-2-containing medium. Unless noted otherwise, every peptide stimulation condition was cultured in triplicate wells. Using Ficoll-Paque Plus gradient centrifugation, PBMC were separated from whole blood and then either used fresh or cryopreserved at -140C. The overlapping peptide pools covered the spike proteins of SARS-CoV-2 as well as those of the common cold coronaviruses HCoV-NL63, HCoV-OC43 and HCoV-229E. The QIAamp micro DNA kit was used to extract genomic DNA from the cultured CD4+ T cells.

The germline V gene sets CDR1 to SNHLY and CDR2 to FYNNEI. Trimming accounts for 6 bases at V and 3 bases at J, while the number of junction bases matched to no gene is 5. The CDR3 sequence holds 14 residues, the cysteine and phenylalanine included. Just CDR3 DNA is preserved here, 42 bases in frame from base 1. Library method: the immunoSEQ multiplex PCR assay. TCR beta CDR3 sequencing was performed on DNA from the cultured, isolated CD4+ T cells. In the paper's pipeline: Non-productive TCR sequences were removed and reads were trimmed to the CDR3 region, keeping CDR3s of at least 7 amino acids. Antigen-specific clonotypes were identified with the MANAFEST web app by comparing expansion in peptide wells against reference cultures. To be called positive, a clone needed expansion at FDR<0.05 compared with the reference and with all other wells, an odds ratio greater than 5, and a frequency greater than 0.1% in two replicate wells. A clonotype was called cross-reactive if it was significantly expanded both in SARS-CoV-2 spike wells and in at least one common cold coronavirus spike condition. Using the stringdist R package, CDR3 similarity was measured by Levenshtein distance, and unrooted trees were constructed with ape in R 3.6.1. Imported from immuneACCESS, the table was reduced by TCRdb to in-frame sequences with V and J called. These copies leave out some clones; in studies compared against another copy, an unresolved V gene accounts for under half, and the cause of the remainder is not known. D and trimming come from the DNA, and the V and J calls and clone size come from that table. The sample contains more than 25,000 clones, roughly two thirds of them found a single time. Jointly, the top ten make up approximately 29% of the sample.

Results and caveats for the whole study, not just this receptor: The study was limited by a small number of convalescent patients and lacked early post-infection timepoints. At late post-vaccination timepoints, both infection-induced and vaccine-induced clones showed marked clonal contraction, consistent with waning T cell responses. In healthy vaccine recipients, vaccine-induced clones were almost all SARS-CoV-2 mono-reactive, with only 1 of 255 cross-reactive with common cold coronaviruses.

The chain uses TRBV2 and TRBJ1-5, with 7 junctional bases fitting TRBD1. This TCR derives from a human donor who received a COVID-19 vaccine. Sequenced here: CD4+ T cells from PBMCs cultured with HCoV-229E spike peptides, sampled before COVID-19 vaccination. What this sample's cell subset or site label stands for: HCoV-229E spike overlapping peptide pool stimulation. The nucleotide sequence reads as follows: TGTGCCAGCAGAGCAACAGGGGACAATCAGCCCCAGCATTTT. Its translation is CASRATGDNQPQHF. Extended through the reference TRBV2 and TRBJ1-5 proteins, this CDR3 yields the full variable domain: EPEVTQTPSHQVTQMGQEVILRCVPISNHLYFYWYRQILGQKVEFLVSFYNNEISEKSEIFDDQFSVERPDGSNFTLKIRSTKLEDSAMYFCASRATGDNQPQHFGDGTRLSIL.